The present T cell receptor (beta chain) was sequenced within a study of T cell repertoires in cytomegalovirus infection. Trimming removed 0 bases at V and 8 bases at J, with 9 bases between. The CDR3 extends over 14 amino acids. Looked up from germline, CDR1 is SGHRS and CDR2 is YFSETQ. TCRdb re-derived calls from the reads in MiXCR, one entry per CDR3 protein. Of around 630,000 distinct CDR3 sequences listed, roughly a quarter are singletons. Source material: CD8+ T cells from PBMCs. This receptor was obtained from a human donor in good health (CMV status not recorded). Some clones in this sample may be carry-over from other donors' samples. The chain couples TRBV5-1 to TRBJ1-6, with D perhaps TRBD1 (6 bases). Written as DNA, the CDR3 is TGCGCCAGCAGCTTGGAACAGGGTTATTCACCCCTCCACTTT. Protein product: CASSLEQGYSPLHF.